The present T cell receptor beta chain was sequenced within a study of blood T cells in healthy people across ages. Trimming took off 4 bases at V and 2 bases at J, with 12 bases between the two ends. Germline CDR1 reads SEHNR; CDR2 reads FQNEAQ (reference sequence). The CDR3 consists of 14 residues. There are a few counts of this clonotype. Next came a second PCR, run for about 6 to 11 cycles, which used a sample-barcoded 5' primer along with a J-beta primer mix. MiXCR was run by TCRdb on the 5' RACE reads, yielding one entry per CDR3 protein. The sample shows 700,000 to 900,000 distinct CDR3 sequences, about 53% of them seen only once.

The chain carries TRBV7-9 and TRBJ2-7; D not resolved. Source material: blood. The receptor was derived from a man older than 75 in good health. The CDR3 nucleotides read TGTGCCAGCAGCTCCGGACGGATAACCTACGAGCAGTACTTC. This codes for CASSSGRITYEQYF.